The 25 T cell receptor beta chains below all came from one sample that was sequenced in a study of CD8 T cells in Susac syndrome. Reverse transcription used roughly 0.45 to 1 ug RNA and random hexamers. MiXCR, run by TCRdb on the immunoSEQ multiplex PCR reads, gives a single entry per CDR3 protein. Here the sample spans under 150,000 distinct CDR3 sequences, approximately 95% being singletons. The source material was CD8+ T cells from PBMCs. The receptors shown here come from a human donor in good health.

The chain is built from TRBV6-1 and TRBJ1-5; no firm D call. Trimming removed 5 bases from V and 5 bases from J, with 19 bases in between. This CDR3 has 16 residues. Germline V gives CDR1 MNHNS, CDR2 SASEGT. The CDR3 DNA is TGTGCCAGCAGTCCACGTTTGGGAAACGGGGATCAGCCCCAGCATTTT. This sequence encodes CASSPRLGNGDQPQHF.

J is TRBJ1-1 and V is TRBV30, with a possible D match to TRBD1 (6 bases). Trimming shortened V by 3 bases and J by 6 bases, and 11 bases separated the two germline ends. CDR1 and CDR2 (germline): GTSNPN, SVGIG (reference sequence). The length of the CDR3 is 12 residues. CDR3 coding DNA: TGTGCCTGGAGGTCTGGGGGCCCTGAAGCTTTCTTT. Its protein is CAWRSGGPEAFF. Filled out from reference TRBV30 and TRBJ1-1, the complete variable domain reads SQTIHQWPATLVQPVGSPLSLECTVEGTSNPNLYWYRQAAGRGLQLLFYSVGIGQISSEVPQNLSASRPQDRQFILSSKKLLLSDSGFYLCAWRSGGPEAFFGQGTRLTVV.

The V gene is TRBV27, the J gene TRBJ1-5; D uncertain. V lost 5 bases and J lost 6, with 11 bases in between. Per the germline V gene, CDR1 is MNHEY and CDR2 is SMNVEV (reference sequence). The CDR3 covers 13 residues. The CDR3 DNA sequence: TGTGCCAGCAGTAGGAGGGAGTCTCAGCCCCAGCATTTT. Amino acid sequence: CASSRRESQPQHF.

The chain has TRBV7-2 and TRBJ2-3; D uncertain. This CDR3 comprises 15 residues. CDR1 and CDR2 from the germline V gene are SGHTA and FQGNSA. Trimming cost V 1 base and J 8 bases, with 16 bases left between them. The CDR3 spells CASSLVDLDAATQYF. CDR3 DNA sequence: TGTGCCAGCAGCTTAGTTGACTTGGACGCCGCTACGCAGTATTTT.

The J gene is TRBJ2-1, the V gene TRBV6-5; D call uncertain. Germline values: CDR1 MNHEY, CDR2 SVGAGI. The V and J ends lost 7 bases and 2 bases respectively, with 9 bases between them. The length of the CDR3 is 13 residues. The CDR3 coding sequence is TGTGCCAGCAATGAGAGTCCCTACAATGAGCAGTTCTTC. Its translation: CASNESPYNEQFF.

The V and J genes are TRBV11-2 and TRBJ2-3; tentatively, D is TRBD2 (6 bases). V lost 7 bases to trimming and J lost 7 bases, with 18 bases between them. In germline, CDR1 is SGHAT, CDR2 FQNNGV. The CDR3 extends over 14 amino acids. The CDR3 DNA reads as TGTGCCAGCACCTTGAGACGGGAGTGGTATACGCAGTATTTT. Translation gives CASTLRREWYTQYF.

The chain has TRBV15 and TRBJ2-6, with D possibly called TRBD1 or TRBD2 (5 bases each). Germline CDR1 reads LNHNV; CDR2 reads YYDKDF (reference sequence). CDR3 size: 16 residues. Trimming left V 8 bases short and J 4 bases short, with 18 bases between. The CDR3, as DNA: TGTGCCACCCCGTCTATGGGACCGAACGGGGCCAACGTCCTGACTTTC. Translating it yields CATPSMGPNGANVLTF.

This sequence joins TRBV15 and TRBJ2-7; D uncertain. V was trimmed by 5 bases and J by 0 bases, leaving 11 bases between them. The CDR3 is made up of 14 amino acids. Germline V gene sequence: CDR1 LNHNV, CDR2 YYDKDF (reference sequence). CDR3 DNA sequence: TGTGCCACCAGCCTATCTGGTCGCTCCTACGAGCAGTACTTC. As protein: CATSLSGRSYEQYF. The variable domain in full, completed from reference TRBV15 and TRBJ2-7, reads DAMVIQNPRYQVTQFGKPVTLSCSQTLNHNVMYWYQQKSSQAPKLLFHYYDKDFNNEADTPDNFQSRRPNTSFCFLDIRSPGLGDTAMYLCATSLSGRSYEQYFGPGTRLTVT.

The rearrangement uses TRBV7-9 and TRBJ2-5; 14 nucleotides line up with TRBD2. The CDR3 consists of 18 residues. Germline values: CDR1 SEHNR, CDR2 FQNEAQ (reference sequence). The V and J ends lost 5 bases and 5 bases, in that order; junction bases with no gene match: 13. The CDR3 sequence is CASSQFPGLAGVVETQYF. The CDR3 bases are TGTGCCAGCAGCCAATTTCCGGGACTAGCGGGAGTAGTGGAGACCCAGTACTTC. The entire variable domain, with the rest obtained from reference TRBV7-9 and TRBJ2-5, is as follows: DTGVSQNPRHKITKRGQNVTFRCDPISEHNRLYWYRQTLGQGPEFLTYFQNEAQLEKSRLLSDRFSAERPKGSFSTLEIQRTEQGDSAMYLCASSQFPGLAGVVETQYFGPGTRLLVL.

This chain links TRBV2 with TRBJ1-1; D remains ambiguous. The length of the CDR3 is 13 residues. V lost 6 bases and J 0 bases, leaving 8 bases between the germline ends. Per germline, CDR1 SNHLY and CDR2 FYNNEI. The CDR3 protein is CASREGLNTEAFF. CDR3 DNA: TGTGCCAGCAGAGAGGGCTTGAACACTGAAGCTTTCTTT.

This chain joins TRBV13 and TRBJ2-3; 8 positions match TRBD2. The V and J ends lost 5 bases and 0 bases, in that order; junction bases with no gene match: 7. This CDR3 comprises 16 residues. CDR1 PRHDT and CDR2 FYEKMQ come from the germline V gene (reference sequence). CDR3 in amino acids: CASSPAGVQSTDTQYF. Written as DNA, the CDR3 is TGTGCCAGCAGCCCAGCGGGAGTACAAAGCACAGATACGCAGTATTTT.

The chain is built from TRBV9 and TRBJ2-7; no clear D gene. CDR3 length equals 14 residues. Germline assignment: CDR1 SGDLS and CDR2 YYNGEE. V lost 2 bases and J lost 0, with 9 bases in between. The CDR3 coding sequence is TGTGCCAGCAGCGTCACTGCGTACTCCTACGAGCAGTACTTC. Amino acid sequence: CASSVTAYSYEQYF.

This chain uses TRBV13 with TRBJ2-4; D not certain. The CDR3 totals 15 residues. Germline-derived CDR1 and CDR2 are PRHDT and FYEKMQ (reference sequence). The V end lost 3 bases, the J end lost 0 bases, and 9 bases lay between the germline ends. The CDR3 reads CASSFRALAKNIQYF. In DNA, the CDR3 is TGTGCCAGCAGCTTCCGGGCCTTAGCCAAAAACATTCAGTACTTC.

The V and J genes are TRBV11-1 and TRBJ2-7; D tentatively reads TRBD1 or TRBD2 (5 bases each). V lost 1 base to trimming and J lost 6 bases, with 13 bases between them. Germline CDR1 reads SGHAT; CDR2 reads FQDESV (reference sequence). The CDR3 is 14 amino acids. The CDR3 coding sequence is TGTGCCAGCAGCTTAGAGAGGGGTCAGGGCGAGCAGTACTTC. Its protein product is CASSLERGQGEQYF.

The chain recombines TRBV6-2 or TRBV6-3 with TRBJ2-2, with 7 bases aligning to TRBD2. The germline V gene encodes CDR1 MNHEY and CDR2 SVGEGT. After removal of 3 bases from V and 2 bases from J, the junction contained 3 bases not matched to a gene. This CDR3 contains 15 residues. The CDR3 sequence: CASSYTSANTGELFF. The CDR3 coding sequence is TGTGCCAGCAGTTATACTAGCGCCAACACCGGGGAGCTGTTTTTT.

CDR3 protein: CASSVTGTSGTVQFF. For the CDR3, the DNA is TGTGCCAGTAGTGTCACCGGGACTAGCGGGACGGTGCAGTTCTTC. The rearrangement links TRBV19 to TRBJ2-1, with 13 bases fitting TRBD2. Trimming at V came to 5 bases and at J to 12 bases, leaving 10 bases not matched to a gene. This CDR3 has 15 amino acids. CDR1 is LNHDA, CDR2 SQIVND, per germline (reference sequence).

V gene TRBV29-1 combines with J gene TRBJ2-4; the match to TRBD1 covers 8 bases. Per the germline V gene, CDR1 is SQVTM and CDR2 is ANQGSEA. The CDR3 totals 14 residues. Unmatched junction bases numbered 5, after V lost 7 bases and J lost 0 bases. CDR3 residues: CSARQGIAKNIQYF. Written as DNA, the CDR3 is TGCAGCGCCCGACAGGGGATAGCCAAAAACATTCAGTACTTC.

The chain carries TRBV19 and TRBJ1-5; D remains unclear. V lost 5 bases and J 2 bases, leaving 13 bases between the germline ends. The germline V gene has CDR1 LNHDA and CDR2 SQIVND (reference sequence). This CDR3 comprises 15 residues. Here the CDR3 DNA reads TGTGCCAGTAGTCTTTATGCTGGAGGCAATCAGCCCCAGCATTTT. It specifies CASSLYAGGNQPQHF.

This chain connects TRBV4-3 to TRBJ2-7; no clear D. The V end lost 4 bases, the J end lost 4 bases, and 11 bases lay between the germline ends. Per germline, CDR1 LGHNA and CDR2 YSLEER. This CDR3 region has 13 residues. As DNA, the CDR3 is TGCGCCAGCAGCCCCCGCCTCTTGTACGAGCAGTACTTC. The encoded protein is CASSPRLLYEQYF.

The gene calls are TRBV5-4 and TRBJ2-7; D not certain. V was cut by 4 bases and J by 4 bases, with 12 bases left in between. CDR1 SGHNT and CDR2 YYREEE come from the germline V gene (reference sequence). The CDR3 consists of 13 residues. CDR3 in amino acids: CASSGTDGYEQYF. The CDR3 nucleotides are TGTGCCAGCAGCGGAACCGACGGATACGAGCAGTACTTC.

The chain links TRBV7-8 to TRBJ2-7; 10 nucleotides line up with TRBD1. The CDR3 is 16 amino acids. V shed 7 bases, J shed 3 bases, and the junction held 12 bases outside the gene matches. Germline V gives CDR1 SGHVS, CDR2 FQNEAQ. CDR3 amino acids: CASTIRVRTGGYEQYF. The CDR3, as DNA: TGTGCCAGCACCATTAGGGTCCGGACAGGGGGCTACGAGCAGTACTTC.

The V gene is TRBV29-1, the J gene TRBJ2-7; tentative D call: TRBD1 (5 bases). The V gene lost 0 bases and the J gene lost 1 base, with 16 bases spanning the gap. The CDR3 extends over 16 amino acids. CDR1 is SQVTM, CDR2 ANQGSEA, per germline. CDR3 in amino acids: CSVEDPSGPLSYEQYF. In DNA, the CDR3 is TGCAGCGTTGAAGACCCATCAGGGCCTCTGTCCTACGAGCAGTACTTC.

J is TRBJ2-4 and V is TRBV27; 8 nucleotides agree with TRBD1. V was pared by 5 bases and J by 12 bases, with 9 bases of the junction left unmatched. This CDR3 spans 13 amino acids. Per germline, CDR1 MNHEY and CDR2 SMNVEV (reference sequence). The CDR3 loop is CASSAGQATAQYF. In nucleotides, the CDR3 is TGTGCCAGCAGTGCGGGACAGGCCACAGCTCAGTACTTC.

This chain connects TRBV14 to TRBJ2-7; the D gene is possibly TRBD2 (5 bases). CDR1 and CDR2 from the germline V gene are SGHDN and FVKESK. V lost 7 bases and J lost 0, with 10 bases in between. There are 13 residues in the CDR3. CDR3 loop: CASTLTNSYEQYF. DNA for the CDR3: TGTGCCAGCACCTTGACTAACTCCTACGAGCAGTACTTC.

The J gene is TRBJ2-1, the V gene TRBV29-1, with D tentatively TRBD1 (7 bases). CDR1 is SQVTM, CDR2 ANQGSEA, per germline. This CDR3 region has 12 residues. V shed 5 bases and J shed 8 bases, with 13 bases lying between them. In DNA form, the CDR3 reads TGCAGCGTTAGGAGGGGGCAGGATGAGCAGTTCTTC. Translating gives CSVRRGQDEQFF.